This T cell receptor beta chain derives from a study of blood T cell repertoires in COVID-19 (dated by TCRdb to about 2020). Context from the whole study: Samples from collaborators originated in the United States, Italy and Spain and spanned both the acute and convalescent phases of COVID-19. The prospective study material was composed of cDNA or gDNA derived from T cells, B-cell-depleted T cells, or PBMCs. Deeply sampled blood TCRbeta repertoires from subjects exposed to, actively infected with, or recovered from COVID-19 were included in the dataset. The repertoires were released in a freely available public database intended as a resource for research on the immune response to SARS-CoV-2. Samples were obtained from the ongoing ImmuneRACE study (first 160 participants) and from 1,254 subjects provided by 6 global collaborators. A de-identified subject ID, COVID-19 status, age in years and sex were almost always included in the sample metadata. HLA class I and class II types, where available, came from metadata supplied by the sample provider rather than from assay-based typing. General findings and caveats noted by the study authors: Clinical and demographic metadata were provided uncurated, with the amount varying by source and participant.

Note on this clone: The antigen this receptor binds is unknown. No base quality information exists; no much larger clone differs at one position.

The collaborating institutions used their own protocols to collect whole blood in K2EDTA tubes. For TCRbeta analysis, collaborator samples were shipped as frozen whole blood, as isolated PBMCs, or as DNA extracted from either sample type. TCRbeta CDR3 regions were amplified from genomic DNA by means of the immunoSEQ Assay, a bias-controlled multiplex PCR. As for the original processing: Nucleated cell counts per sample were estimated from amplification of reference gene primers within the assay. To quantify the absolute abundance of each unique TCRbeta CDR3 rearrangement, sequence reads were collapsed and filtered. For each sample, productive Simpson clonality was calculated as the square root of Simpson's diversity index across productive rearrangements. Held by TCRdb, this immuneACCESS table contains in-frame sequences only and omits some clones. Under half of the omission traces to an unresolved V gene where checked; the cause of the rest is unknown. The V and J calls and clone size were taken over from that table, and D and trimming were inferred from the DNA. Recorded for this sample are approximately 150,000 clones; roughly 80% of them occurred a single time. The ten largest clones represent 9.5% to 13% of the sample.

Between the V and J ends, shortened by 4 bases and 1 base respectively, the junction contains 12 bases. CDR1 and CDR2 are drawn from the germline V gene: SGHRS, YFSETQ. The CDR3, cysteine through phenylalanine, is 15 amino acids long. This entry keeps only the CDR3 DNA: 45 bases, framed from base 1. The TCR was taken from a man between 65 and 85 years old with active or convalescent COVID-19. Sequenced: peripheral blood. This sequence uses TRBV5-1 and TRBJ2-1; TRBD2 is a weak D gene call, 5 bases matching. The CDR3 region: CASSAEPGSYNEQFF. The bases are TGCGCCAGCAGCGCCGAACCGGGGTCCTACAATGAGCAGTTCTTC.